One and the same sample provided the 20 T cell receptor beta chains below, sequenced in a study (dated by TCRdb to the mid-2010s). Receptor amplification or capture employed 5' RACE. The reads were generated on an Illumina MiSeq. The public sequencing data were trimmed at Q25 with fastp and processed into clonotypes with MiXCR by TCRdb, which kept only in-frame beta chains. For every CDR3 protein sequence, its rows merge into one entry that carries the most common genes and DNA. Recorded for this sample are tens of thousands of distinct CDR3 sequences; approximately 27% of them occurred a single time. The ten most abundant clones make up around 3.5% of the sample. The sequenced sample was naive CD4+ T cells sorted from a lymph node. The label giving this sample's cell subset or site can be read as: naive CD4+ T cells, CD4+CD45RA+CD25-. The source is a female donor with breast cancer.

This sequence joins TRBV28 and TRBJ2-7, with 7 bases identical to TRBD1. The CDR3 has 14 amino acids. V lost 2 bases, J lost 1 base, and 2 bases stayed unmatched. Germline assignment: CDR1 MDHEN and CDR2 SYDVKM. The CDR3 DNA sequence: TGTGCCAGCAGTTTAAGGGGGCCGTCCTACGAGCAGTACTTC. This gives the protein CASSLRGPSYEQYF.

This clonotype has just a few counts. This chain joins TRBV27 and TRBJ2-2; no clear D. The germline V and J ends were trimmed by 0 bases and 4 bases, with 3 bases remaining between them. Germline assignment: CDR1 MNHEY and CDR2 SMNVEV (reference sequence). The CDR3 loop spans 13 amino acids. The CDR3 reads CASSLSVTGELFF. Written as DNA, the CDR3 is TGTGCCAGCAGTTTATCGGTCACCGGGGAGCTGTTTTTT.

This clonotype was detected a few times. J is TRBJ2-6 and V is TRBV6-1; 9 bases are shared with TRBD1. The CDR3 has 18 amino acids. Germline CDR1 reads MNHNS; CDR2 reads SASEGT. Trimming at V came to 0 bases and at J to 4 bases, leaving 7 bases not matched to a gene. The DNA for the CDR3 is TGTGCCAGCAGTGAAGCAGGACAGGGGCTAGGAGGGGCCAACGTCCTGACTTTC. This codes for CASSEAGQGLGGANVLTF.

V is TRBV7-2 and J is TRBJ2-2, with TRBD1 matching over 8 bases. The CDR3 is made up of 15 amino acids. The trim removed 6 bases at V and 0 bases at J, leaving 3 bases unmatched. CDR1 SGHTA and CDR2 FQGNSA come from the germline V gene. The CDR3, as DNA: TGTGCCAGCAGGGGGACAGGTCCGAACACCGGGGAGCTGTTTTTT. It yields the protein CASRGTGPNTGELFF.

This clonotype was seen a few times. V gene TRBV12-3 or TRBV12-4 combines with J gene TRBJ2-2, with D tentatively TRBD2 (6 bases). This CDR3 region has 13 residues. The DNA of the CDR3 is TGTGGTAGCAGGCTAGCGTACACCGGGGAGCTGTTTTTT. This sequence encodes CGSRLAYTGELFF.

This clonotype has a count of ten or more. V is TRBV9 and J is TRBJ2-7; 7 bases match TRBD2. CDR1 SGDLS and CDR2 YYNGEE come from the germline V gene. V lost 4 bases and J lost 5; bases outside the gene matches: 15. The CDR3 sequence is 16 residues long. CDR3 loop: CASSPQLAGAGDEQYF. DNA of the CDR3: TGTGCCAGCAGCCCACAACTTGCAGGTGCGGGGGACGAGCAGTACTTC.

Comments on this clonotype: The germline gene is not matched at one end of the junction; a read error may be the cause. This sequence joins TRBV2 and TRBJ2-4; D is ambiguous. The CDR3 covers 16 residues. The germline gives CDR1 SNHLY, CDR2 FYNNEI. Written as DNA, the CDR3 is TGTGCCAGCGGTCTTTTCTCTCCGATATCCAAAAGCATTCAGTACTTC. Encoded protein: CASGLFSPISKSIQYF.

The chain's CDR3 is CASSSSGSKSEQYF. The CDR3 DNA is TGTGCCAGCAGCTCTAGCGGGAGTAAAAGCGAGCAGTACTTC. The gene calls are TRBV7-2 and TRBJ2-7, with TRBD2 matching over 10 bases. CDR1 is SGHTA, CDR2 FQGNSA, per germline. This CDR3 region has 14 residues. The V and J ends lost 4 bases and 6 bases, in that order; junction bases with no gene match: 6.

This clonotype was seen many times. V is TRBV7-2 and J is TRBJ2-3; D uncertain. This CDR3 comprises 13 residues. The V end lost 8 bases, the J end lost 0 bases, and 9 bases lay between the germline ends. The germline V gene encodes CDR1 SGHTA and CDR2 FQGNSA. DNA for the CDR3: TGTGCCAGCGGGGTTTATAGCACAGATACGCAGTATTTT. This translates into CASGVYSTDTQYF.

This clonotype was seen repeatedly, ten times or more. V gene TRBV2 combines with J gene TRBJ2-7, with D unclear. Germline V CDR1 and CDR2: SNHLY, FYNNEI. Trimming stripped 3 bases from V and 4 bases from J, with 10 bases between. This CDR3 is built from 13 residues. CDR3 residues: CASSETLLYEQYF. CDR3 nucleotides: TGTGCCAGCAGTGAGACCCTACTGTACGAGCAGTACTTC.

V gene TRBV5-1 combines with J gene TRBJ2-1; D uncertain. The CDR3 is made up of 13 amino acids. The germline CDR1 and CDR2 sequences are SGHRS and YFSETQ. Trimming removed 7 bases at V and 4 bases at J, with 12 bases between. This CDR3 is CASGDTQYNEQFF. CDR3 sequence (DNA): TGCGCCAGCGGCGACACTCAGTACAATGAGCAGTTCTTC.

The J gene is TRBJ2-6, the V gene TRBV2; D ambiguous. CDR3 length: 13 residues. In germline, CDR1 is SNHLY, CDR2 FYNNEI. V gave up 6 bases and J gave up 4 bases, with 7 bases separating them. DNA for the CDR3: TGTGCCAGCAGGGCCGAAGGGGCCAACGTCCTGACTTTC. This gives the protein CASRAEGANVLTF.

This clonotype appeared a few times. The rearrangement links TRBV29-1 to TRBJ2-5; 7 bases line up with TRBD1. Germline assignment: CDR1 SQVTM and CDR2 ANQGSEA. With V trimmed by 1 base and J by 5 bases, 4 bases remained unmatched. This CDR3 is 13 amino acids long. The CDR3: CSVEARGRETQYF. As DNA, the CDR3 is TGCAGCGTTGAAGCAAGGGGGCGGGAGACCCAGTACTTC.

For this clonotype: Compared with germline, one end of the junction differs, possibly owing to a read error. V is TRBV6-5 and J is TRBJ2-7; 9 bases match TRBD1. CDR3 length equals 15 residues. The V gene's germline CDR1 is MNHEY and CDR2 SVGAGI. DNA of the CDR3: TGTGCCGGCAGGACCCCGGGACAGGGTGCCTACGAGCAGTACTTC. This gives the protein CAGRTPGQGAYEQYF.

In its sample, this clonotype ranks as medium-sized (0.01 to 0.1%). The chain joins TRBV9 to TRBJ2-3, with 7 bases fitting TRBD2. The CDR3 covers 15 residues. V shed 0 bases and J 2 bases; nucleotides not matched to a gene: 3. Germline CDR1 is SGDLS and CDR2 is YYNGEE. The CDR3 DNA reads TGTGCCAGCAGCGTAGGGCTAGCGGACACAGATACGCAGTATTTT. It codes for CASSVGLADTDTQYF.

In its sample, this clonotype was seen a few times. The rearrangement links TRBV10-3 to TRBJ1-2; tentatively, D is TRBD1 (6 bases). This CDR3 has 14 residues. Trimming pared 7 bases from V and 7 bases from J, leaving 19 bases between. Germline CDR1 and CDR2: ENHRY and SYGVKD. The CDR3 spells CAITGQQGLAGYTF. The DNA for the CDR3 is TGTGCCATCACCGGACAACAGGGTCTGGCTGGCTACACCTTC.

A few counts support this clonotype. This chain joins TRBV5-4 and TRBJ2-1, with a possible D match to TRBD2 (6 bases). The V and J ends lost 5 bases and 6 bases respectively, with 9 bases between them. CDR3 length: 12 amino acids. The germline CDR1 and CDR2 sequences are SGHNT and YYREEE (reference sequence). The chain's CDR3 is CASRVGGNEQFF. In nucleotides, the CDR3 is TGTGCCAGCAGGGTGGGGGGCAATGAGCAGTTCTTC.

The CDR3 is CASSLGGDTYNEQFF. CDR3 nucleotide sequence: TGTGCCAGCAGTTTGGGCGGAGACACCTACAATGAGCAGTTCTTC. This chain joins TRBV12-3 or TRBV12-4 and TRBJ2-1; no reliable D call. The CDR3 is 15 amino acids. V lost 3 bases, J lost 2 bases, and 11 bases lay in between.

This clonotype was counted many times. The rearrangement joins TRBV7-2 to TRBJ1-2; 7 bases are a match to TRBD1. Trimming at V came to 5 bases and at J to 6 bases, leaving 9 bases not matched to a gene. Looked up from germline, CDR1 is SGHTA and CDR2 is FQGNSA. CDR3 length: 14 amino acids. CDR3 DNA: TGTGCCAGCAGCGCACAACAGGGGAGTCATGGCTACACCTTC. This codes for CASSAQQGSHGYTF. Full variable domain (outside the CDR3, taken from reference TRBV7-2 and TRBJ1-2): GAGVSQSPSNKVTEKGKDVELRCDPISGHTALYWYRQSLGQGLEFLIYFQGNSAPDKSGLPSDRFSAERTGGSVSTLTIQRTQQEDSAVYLCASSAQQGSHGYTFGSGTRLTVV.

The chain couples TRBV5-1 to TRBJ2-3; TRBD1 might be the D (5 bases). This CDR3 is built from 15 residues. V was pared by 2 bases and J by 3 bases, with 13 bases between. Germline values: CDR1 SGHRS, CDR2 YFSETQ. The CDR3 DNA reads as TGCGCCAGCAGCTTCATCAGGGTAGAGACAGATACGCAGTATTTT. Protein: CASSFIRVETDTQYF.